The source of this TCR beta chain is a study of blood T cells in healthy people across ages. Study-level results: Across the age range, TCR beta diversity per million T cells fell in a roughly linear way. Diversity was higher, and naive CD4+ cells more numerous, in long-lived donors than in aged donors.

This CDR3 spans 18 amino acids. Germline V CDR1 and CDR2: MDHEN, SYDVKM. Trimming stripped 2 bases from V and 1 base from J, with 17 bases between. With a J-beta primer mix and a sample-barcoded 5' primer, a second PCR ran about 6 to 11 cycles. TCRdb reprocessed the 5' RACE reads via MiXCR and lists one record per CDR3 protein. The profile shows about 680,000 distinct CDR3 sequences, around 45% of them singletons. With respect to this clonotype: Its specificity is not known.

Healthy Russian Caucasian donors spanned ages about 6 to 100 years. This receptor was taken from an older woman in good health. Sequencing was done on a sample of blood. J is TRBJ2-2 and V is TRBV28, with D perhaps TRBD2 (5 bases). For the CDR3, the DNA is TGTGCCAGCAGTTTAATTTCCCAGCCGGGGAGGAACACCGGGGAGCTGTTTTTT. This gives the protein CASSLISQPGRNTGELFF.